This T cell receptor (beta chain) was sequenced in a study of Graves' ophthalmopathy and Graves' hyperthyroidism. Study results and limitations: Blood samples also showed most expanded thyroid clonotypes exceeding 0.001 frequency. Sensitivity of about 70% and specificity of 72.22% were achieved by the model that predicted ophthalmopathy progression.

The sample holds many counts of this clonotype. The antigen is unknown. CDR3 regions of TCR beta were amplified from RNA transcripts. Second-round multiplex PCR came after a first-round RT-PCR that employed HTBI primers. TCRdb passed the multiplex PCR reads through MiXCR, listing each CDR3 protein once. The sample holds 300,000 to 400,000 distinct CDR3 sequences, approximately 18% seen once. Clinicians diagnosed using symptoms, serum thyroxine, TRAb, thyroid ultrasound and orbital computed tomography. This receptor was taken from an adult woman with stable Graves' hyperthyroidism. Sequenced sample: peripheral blood.

For the CDR3, the DNA is TGTGCCAGCAGCCAGAACGGACAGAGTAATTCACCCCTCCACTTT. Encoded protein: CASSQNGQSNSPLHF. The rearrangement links TRBV3-1 to TRBJ1-6; the D gene is possibly TRBD1 (6 bases). V lost 3 bases and J 6 bases, leaving 12 bases between the germline ends. The CDR3 spans 15 residues. The V gene's germline CDR1 is LGHDT and CDR2 YNNKEL (reference sequence).